Below, one T cell receptor (beta chain) is given with its context. As yet, its antigen is unknown. The data belong to a study of PD-1 blockade in classical Hodgkin lymphoma. Each patient relapsed following autologous stem cell transplantation, and prior brentuximab vedotin exposure differed. Study-wide points: Newly diagnosed patients had diversity similar to the baseline diversity of complete responders. The study reported lower baseline TCR diversity in newly diagnosed patients than in healthy donors.

The method was immunoSEQ multiplex PCR; TCRdb's version includes in-frame clones alone and lacks a portion of them. The sample yields about 62,000 clones, about nine tenths seen once. The length of the CDR3 is 13 residues. Germline V gives CDR1 SGHAT, CDR2 FQNNGV. The V gene lost 2 bases and the J gene lost 2 bases, with 6 bases spanning the gap. The chain is built from TRBV11-2 and TRBJ1-2; D is unresolved. The material was peripheral blood mononuclear cells (PBMCs), obtained at baseline. This receptor was taken from a human donor with classical Hodgkin lymphoma. CDR3 nucleotide sequence: TGTGCCAGCAGCTTAAGCGGGAACTATGGCTACACCTTC. Translated, it gives CASSLSGNYGYTF.